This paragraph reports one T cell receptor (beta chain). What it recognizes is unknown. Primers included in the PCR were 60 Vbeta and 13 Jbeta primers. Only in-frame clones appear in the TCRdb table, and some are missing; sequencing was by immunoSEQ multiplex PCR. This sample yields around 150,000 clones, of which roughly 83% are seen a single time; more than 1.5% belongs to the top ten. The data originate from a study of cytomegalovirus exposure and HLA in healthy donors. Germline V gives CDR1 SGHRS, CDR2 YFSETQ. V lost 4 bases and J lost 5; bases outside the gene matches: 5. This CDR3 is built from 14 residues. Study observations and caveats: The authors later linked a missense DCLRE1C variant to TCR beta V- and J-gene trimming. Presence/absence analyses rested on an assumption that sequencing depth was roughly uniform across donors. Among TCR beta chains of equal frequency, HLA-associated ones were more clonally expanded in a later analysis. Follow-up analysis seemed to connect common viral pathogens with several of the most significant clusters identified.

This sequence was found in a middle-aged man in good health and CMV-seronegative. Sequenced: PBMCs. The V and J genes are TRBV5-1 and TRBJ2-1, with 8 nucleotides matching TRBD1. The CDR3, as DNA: TGCGCCAGCAGCGTGGACAGGGTGGACAATGAGCAGTTCTTC. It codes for CASSVDRVDNEQFF.